This T cell receptor beta chain was documented in a study of CD8+ T cells in alopecia areata. Study in general: Severity scoring for treated patients was based on the percentage of affected scalp area. Findings and limits, study-wide: Clonality in the scalp and expanded CD8+ clones ranked among the top 100 were significantly decreased by tofacitinib.

Documented treatment: oral pan-JAK inhibitor, 5-10 mg twice daily. Researchers gathered lesional scalp punch biopsies and peripheral blood from patients with alopecia areata. CDR1 is SNHLY and CDR2 is FYNNEI in the germline V gene. After removal of 7 bases from V and 3 bases from J, the junction contained 6 bases not matched to a gene. The CDR3 loop spans 14 amino acids. cDNA prepared by RNA extraction and subsequent reverse transcription served as the template for sequencing. The table came from immunoSEQ multiplex PCR; TCRdb's copy has only in-frame clones and leaves some out. The sample carries more than 100,000 clones, about 50% recorded once. The sample holds a few counts of this clone. The antigen is undetermined.

This material consisted of CD4+ T cells sorted from blood, taken at week 4, from a patient treated with tofacitinib. The chain is built from TRBV2 and TRBJ1-5, with 7 bases lining up with TRBD1. The sequence was obtained from a human donor with alopecia areata. The chain's CDR3 is CASNLDRDNQPQHF. The CDR3 coding sequence is TGTGCCAGCAACCTCGACAGGGACAATCAGCCCCAGCATTTT.